These 21 T cell receptor beta chains came from one sample sequenced in a study of shared clonotypes between healthy human individuals. The data were produced by immunoSEQ multiplex PCR, yet TCRdb's version contains in-frame clones alone and is incomplete. The sample shows about 320,000 clones, around nine tenths of them seen only once. What was sequenced was memory CD8+ T cells sorted from blood. Subset reported: CD45RO+ cells pooled with CCR7-negative TemRA cells. Receptor source: a man aged 18 to 35 in good health.

This clone was observed a single time. V gene TRBV4-1 combines with J gene TRBJ1-1, with 9 bases fitting TRBD1. The CDR3 runs to 17 residues. Unmatched junction bases numbered 6, after V lost 1 base and J lost 0 bases. From germline, CDR1 is MGHRA and CDR2 YSYEKL. The CDR3 DNA follows: TGCGCCAGCAGCCAAGGCTCGGGACAGGGTATGAACACTGAAGCTTTCTTT. Amino acid sequence: CASSQGSGQGMNTEAFF.

V and J are TRBV14 and TRBJ2-7; TRBD2 matches 10 bases. J gave up 4 bases and V 1 base, and 10 bases lay outside the gene matches. The CDR3 loop spans 17 amino acids. CDR1 SGHDN and CDR2 FVKESK come from the germline V gene. The CDR3, as DNA: TGTGCCAGCAGCCAAGCGCTAGCGGGAGTGCATTCATACGAGCAGTACTTC. Amino acid sequence: CASSQALAGVHSYEQYF.

The rearrangement uses TRBV2 and TRBJ1-6; D uncertain. The CDR3 runs to 16 residues. Between the trimmed V and J ends, which lost 7 bases and 4 bases, there was a span of 17 bases. From germline, CDR1 is SNHLY and CDR2 FYNNEI. DNA of the CDR3: TGTGCCAGCATTTTATCAACAGAAACTTATAATTCACCCCTCCACTTT. This codes for CASILSTETYNSPLHF.

J is TRBJ2-1 and V is TRBV29-1; D call uncertain. The germline CDR1 and CDR2 sequences are SQVTM and ANQGSEA. V was pared by 0 bases and J by 2 bases, with 5 bases between. The length of the CDR3 is 13 residues. CDR3 region: CSVEDGTYNEQFF. In nucleotides, the CDR3 is TGCAGCGTTGAAGATGGGACCTACAATGAGCAGTTCTTC.

The V gene is TRBV29-1, the J gene TRBJ2-7, with TRBD1 as a possible D gene (6 bases). Germline CDR1 SQVTM, CDR2 ANQGSEA. Trimming took off 5 bases at V and 2 bases at J, with 10 bases between the two ends. CDR3 length equals 12 residues. The CDR3 sequence: CSVRTATYEQYF. Written as DNA, the CDR3 is TGCAGCGTTCGGACAGCTACCTACGAGCAGTACTTC.

The V call is TRBV6-5, the J call TRBJ1-2, with 12 bases lining up with TRBD1. V lost 6 bases to trimming and J lost 8 bases; unmatched junction nucleotides: 10. The CDR3 consists of 15 residues. Germline CDR1 and CDR2: MNHEY and SVGAGI. The CDR3 spells CASRYTGQGARGYTF. DNA for the CDR3: TGTGCCAGCAGATATACGGGACAGGGGGCGAGGGGCTACACCTTC.

V usage is TRBV21-1 and J usage is TRBJ2-2; the table's D call, TRBD1, was not checked against the DNA. TRBV21-1 is classified as a pseudogene. The CDR3 has 15 amino acids. CDR3 protein: CASISPGQLTGELFF. The CDR3 coding sequence is TGTGCCAGCATCTCCCCGGGACAGTTGACCGGGGAGCTGTTTTTT.

This clone was observed a single time. The rearrangement joins TRBV27 to TRBJ1-5; maybe TRBD1 (5 bases). Trimming removed 1 base at V and 1 base at J, with 17 bases between. CDR1 and CDR2 (germline): MNHEY, SMNVEV (reference sequence). The CDR3 is 18 residues long. CDR3 loop: CASSLWGSRALSNQPQHF. The DNA of the CDR3 is TGTGCCAGCAGTTTATGGGGCTCCAGGGCTCTAAGCAATCAGCCCCAGCATTTT.

J is TRBJ2-7 and V is TRBV28; a possible D gene is TRBD1 (5 bases). Germline V CDR1 and CDR2: MDHEN, SYDVKM. The CDR3 runs 14 residues. V lost 2 bases and J 3 bases, leaving 11 bases between the germline ends. CDR3 amino acids: CASSLATEIYEQYF. The CDR3 coding sequence is TGTGCCAGCAGTTTAGCGACAGAGATCTACGAGCAGTACTTC.

This clone was seen more than once but under ten times. The chain employs TRBV15 and TRBJ2-7; 7 nucleotides match TRBD1. With V trimmed by 3 bases and J by 1 base, 12 bases remained unmatched. Germline values: CDR1 LNHNV, CDR2 YYDKDF (reference sequence). The CDR3 length is 17 residues. In DNA, the CDR3 is TGTGCCACCAGCAGGTTCCCCCCCGGGACAGTATCCTACGAGCAGTACTTC. Translation: CATSRFPPGTVSYEQYF.

This chain uses TRBV7-4 with TRBJ2-7; TRBD1 matches at 7 bases. In germline, CDR1 is SGHVT, CDR2 SQSDAQ. After removal of 5 bases from V and 5 bases from J, the junction contained 18 bases not matched to a gene. This CDR3 has 17 amino acids. The CDR3: CASSPTPLSGQGDEQYF. CDR3 DNA sequence: TGTGCCAGCAGCCCAACCCCTTTGTCGGGCCAGGGGGACGAGCAGTACTTC.

The table lists this clone with a count of one. The J gene is TRBJ1-1, the V gene TRBV4-1; D perhaps matches TRBD1 (5 bases). The V gene lost 7 bases and the J gene lost 6 bases, with 12 bases spanning the gap. The germline gives CDR1 MGHRA, CDR2 YSYEKL. The CDR3 runs 12 residues. CDR3 sequence: CASNGGRAEAFF. The CDR3 nucleotides read TGCGCCAGCAACGGGGGGAGAGCTGAAGCTTTCTTT.

The J gene is TRBJ1-4, the V gene TRBV4-1; the D gene is possibly TRBD1 (6 bases). The CDR3 runs 16 residues. V was clipped by 0 bases and J by 7 bases, with 15 bases between them. Per germline, CDR1 MGHRA and CDR2 YSYEKL. CDR3 bases: TGCGCCAGCAGCCAAGATAAAGGGACACACCGTGAAAAACTGTTTTTT. Translation gives CASSQDKGTHREKLFF.

V gene TRBV10-2 combines with J gene TRBJ1-5; D is ambiguous. V gave up 6 bases and J gave up 1 base, with 7 bases separating them. Germline V gives CDR1 WSHSY, CDR2 SAAADI. This CDR3 is 13 amino acids long. The CDR3 DNA is TGCGCCAGCAGCGACACCAGCAATCAGCCCCAGCATTTT. Amino acid sequence: CASSDTSNQPQHF.

The CDR3 protein is CASSLVAWPRFYEQYF. CDR3 bases: TGTGCCAGCAGCTTAGTGGCTTGGCCCAGATTCTACGAGCAGTACTTC. This chain uses TRBV7-2 with TRBJ2-7; D gene uncertain. Trimming left V 1 base short and J 3 bases short, with 16 bases between. CDR1 and CDR2 (germline): SGHTA, FQGNSA. The CDR3 is made up of 16 amino acids.

DNA of the CDR3: TGTGCCAGCAGTTCCCGGGACAGGGTAGGAGAGACCCAGTACTTC. It translates to CASSSRDRVGETQYF. The chain employs TRBV28 and TRBJ2-5, with 9 bases identical to TRBD1. This CDR3 has 15 amino acids. Germline V lookup: CDR1 MDHEN, CDR2 SYDVKM. Germline trimming cut 4 bases from V and 4 bases from J; bases unmatched to any gene: 7.

This clone is a singleton in its sample. The chain recombines TRBV5-1 with TRBJ2-7; possible D gene TRBD2, 5 bases. Germline CDR1 SGHRS, CDR2 YFSETQ. The CDR3 is 14 residues long. Trimming removed 4 bases from V and 4 bases from J, with 15 bases in between. CDR3 in amino acids: CASSPLARGYEQYF. CDR3 in DNA: TGCGCCAGCAGCCCGCTCGCCCGGGGTTACGAGCAGTACTTC.

The V gene is TRBV4-1, the J gene TRBJ1-1; D remains ambiguous. With 3 bases removed from V and 0 bases from J, the gap between germline ends came to 8 bases. Germline CDR1 reads MGHRA; CDR2 reads YSYEKL. The CDR3 length is 14 residues. DNA for the CDR3: TGCGCCAGCAGCCAGGAAGTCCTGAACACTGAAGCTTTCTTT. Its protein product is CASSQEVLNTEAFF.

In nucleotides, the CDR3 is TGCAGCGTTGAAGACGCCAAAGACGAGCAGTACTTC. It codes for CSVEDAKDEQYF. The J gene is TRBJ2-7, the V gene TRBV29-1, with no clear D. Between the trimmed V and J ends, which lost 0 bases and 5 bases, there was a span of 8 bases. Germline loops: CDR1 SQVTM, CDR2 ANQGSEA. There are 12 residues in the CDR3.

V usage is TRBV11-2 and J usage is TRBJ2-7, with D possibly called TRBD1 or TRBD2 (5 bases each). The V gene lost 5 bases and the J gene lost 3 bases, with 20 bases spanning the gap. The CDR3 is made up of 16 amino acids. Germline values: CDR1 SGHAT, CDR2 FQNNGV. The CDR3 DNA follows: TGTGCCAGCAGCACATTTCCGGGACCGAAGCTCTACGAGCAGTACTTC. It translates to CASSTFPGPKLYEQYF.

This clone was counted a single time. The chain uses TRBV5-6 and TRBJ2-3; 9 nucleotides match TRBD2. This CDR3 region has 18 residues. With V trimmed by 5 bases and J by 0 bases, 13 bases remained unmatched. In germline, CDR1 is SGHDT, CDR2 YYEEEE. DNA for the CDR3: TGTGCCAGCAGTTTCTGGGGTGAGCGGGGGGTAAGCACAGATACGCAGTATTTT. Protein sequence: CASSFWGERGVSTDTQYF.